Below, 21 T cell receptor beta chains from the same sample are listed, as sequenced in a study of molecular identifiers for immune sequencing clone quantification. TCRdb independently ran MiXCR on the PCR reads; one entry per CDR3 protein. The sample records about 98,000 distinct CDR3 sequences, 30% to 35% being singletons. The sequenced material came from naive CD8+ T cells from blood, with Jurkat cell RNA spiked in. The sample's subset: FACS-sorted CD8+CD4-CCR7+CD45RA+ naive T cells. The receptor set was obtained from a human donor in good health. Some libraries in this study had Jurkat cell RNA spiked in.

As regards this clonotype: A much larger clone sits a single nucleotide away, making a read error possible. For the CDR3, the DNA is TGTGCCAGCAGTTACACATCGCCCCTGCATTTT. Protein: CASSYTSPLHF. This chain links TRBV12-3 or TRBV12-4 with TRBJ1-5; D unresolved. This CDR3 has 11 amino acids.

The chain couples TRBV12-3 or TRBV12-4 to TRBJ2-7; no firm D call. V gave up 1 base and J gave up 4 bases, with 8 bases separating them. CDR3 length equals 13 residues. The CDR3 nucleotides are TGTGCCAGCAGTTTAGAGTGGGTATACGAGCAGTACTTC. Protein sequence: CASSLEWVYEQYF.

The chain has TRBV5-1 and TRBJ2-3, with D unclear. CDR1 is SGHRS and CDR2 is YFSETQ in the germline V gene. Trimming took 4 bases from V and 1 from J, leaving 7 bases between them. The CDR3 runs 13 residues. In DNA, the CDR3 is TGCGCCAGCAGCCCCTGGGGCACAGATACGCAGTATTTT. Amino acid sequence: CASSPWGTDTQYF.

This clonotype was observed once. V and J are TRBV29-1 and TRBJ1-5; tentative D call: TRBD1 (6 bases). V was clipped by 5 bases and J by 15 bases, with 17 bases between them. CDR1 and CDR2 (germline): SQVTM, ANQGSEA. The CDR3 is 11 residues long. The CDR3 is CSVPQGGTRHF. The CDR3 bases are TGCAGCGTTCCCCAGGGTGGGACACGGCATTTT.

This clonotype was counted a few times. J is TRBJ2-3 and V is TRBV12-3 or TRBV12-4, with unresolved D. V lost 4 bases and J lost 4, with 6 bases in between. This CDR3 is 12 amino acids long. CDR3 nucleotide sequence: TGTGCCAGCAGTTCGGGTCCAGATACGCAGTATTTT. Its translation is CASSSGPDTQYF.

A word on this clonotype: One junction end does not reproduce the germline sequence, and a read error may be involved. The V gene is TRBV20-1, the J gene TRBJ1-2; D call uncertain. The CDR3 totals 14 residues. CDR1 is DFQATT and CDR2 is SNEGSKA in the germline V gene (reference sequence). The DNA for the CDR3 is TGCAGTGCTAGACCATTCATCGGCAGCTATGGCTACGCCTTC. As protein: CSARPFIGSYGYAF.

The chain has TRBV20-1 and TRBJ2-7, with 8 bases identical to TRBD2. J lost 4 bases, V lost 7 bases, and 9 bases had no gene match. Germline CDR1 reads DFQATT; CDR2 reads SNEGSKA (reference sequence). There are 13 residues in the CDR3. The CDR3 nucleotides are TGCAGTGGGGGCGGACTAGCCGATTACGAGCAGTACTTC. Translated: CSGGGLADYEQYF.

This chain connects TRBV20-1 to TRBJ2-1; 11 bases fit TRBD2. The J segment lost 8 bases and the V segment lost 0 bases, leaving 6 bases of the junction unmatched. The germline gives CDR1 DFQATT, CDR2 SNEGSKA (reference sequence). CDR3 length: 15 amino acids. CDR3 bases: TGCAGTGCTAGAGATTTAGCGGGAGGGCCCCATGAGCAGTTCTTC. Residues: CSARDLAGGPHEQFF.

In its sample, this clonotype was seen many times. The gene calls are TRBV28 and TRBJ2-1; D is perhaps TRBD2 (5 bases). CDR3 length equals 12 residues. V was trimmed by 5 bases and J by 9 bases, leaving 11 bases between them. Germline lookup yields CDR1 MDHEN and CDR2 SYDVKM. CDR3 amino acids: CASSIGGGEQFF. In nucleotides, the CDR3 is TGTGCCAGCAGTATCGGAGGAGGTGAGCAGTTCTTC.

This clonotype was observed a few times. The chain combines TRBV25-1 with TRBJ2-5; D gene unclear. This CDR3 comprises 13 residues. CDR1 and CDR2 (germline): MGHDK, SYGVNS. Deletions cut 7 bases from V and 3 bases from J, with 12 bases between. The CDR3, as DNA: TGTGCCAGCATGTCGCGGCACGAAGAGACCCAGTACTTC. It encodes CASMSRHEETQYF.

Of note for this clonotype: A much bigger clone sits one base away, suggesting this may be a read error. The chain has TRBV5-6 and TRBJ2-7; D tentatively reads TRBD1 or TRBD2 (5 bases each). The CDR3 loop spans 13 amino acids. In germline, CDR1 is SGHDT, CDR2 YYEEEE. In DNA, the CDR3 is TGTGACAGCAGCTTGGGGACGACCTACGAGCAGTACTTC. Its translation: CDSSLGTTYEQYF.

This clonotype turned up a few times. V gene TRBV7-2 combines with J gene TRBJ2-3; 9 bases match TRBD1. V gave up 5 bases and J gave up 5 bases; unmatched junction bases: 11. The CDR3 extends over 16 amino acids. Germline V gene lookup returns CDR1 SGHTA and CDR2 FQGNSA. CDR3 DNA: TGTGCCAGCAGCCCTCTAGGGACAGGGCGTGGAGATACGCAGTATTTT. As protein: CASSPLGTGRGDTQYF.

This chain uses TRBV28 with TRBJ1-1, with D possibly being TRBD1 (5 bases). Germline CDR1 is MDHEN and CDR2 is SYDVKM. This CDR3 spans 13 amino acids. Deletions cut 5 bases from V and 6 bases from J, with 13 bases between. CDR3 protein: CASSPGQVAEAFF. The CDR3 DNA reads as TGTGCCAGCAGTCCAGGGCAGGTCGCTGAAGCTTTCTTT.

Regarding this clonotype: One end of the junction does not line up with germline, which may come from a read error. The chain couples TRBV20-1 to TRBJ2-5; D gene uncertain. Per the germline V gene, CDR1 is DFQATT and CDR2 is SNEGSKA (reference sequence). The CDR3 extends over 15 amino acids. The CDR3 region has the DNA TGCAGTGCTAGACCCTATCGGGCCTTACAAGAGTCCCAGTACTTC. Protein sequence: CSARPYRALQESQYF.

This clonotype was observed at least ten times. The chain joins TRBV9 to TRBJ2-4, with TRBD1 as a possible D gene (5 bases). The CDR3 length is 14 residues. Germline V gene sequence: CDR1 SGDLS, CDR2 YYNGEE. V gave up 3 bases and J gave up 2 bases, with 9 bases separating them. CDR3 sequence: CASSEAGPKNIQYF. DNA of the CDR3: TGTGCCAGCAGCGAGGCAGGGCCCAAAAACATTCAGTACTTC. The entire variable domain, with the rest obtained from reference TRBV9 and TRBJ2-4, is as follows: DSGVTQTPKHLITATGQRVTLRCSPRSGDLSVYWYQQSLDQGLQFLIQYYNGEERAKGNILERFSAQQFPDLHSELNLSSLELGDSALYFCASSEAGPKNIQYFGAGTRLSVL.

CDR3 sequence: CASSLGRTGRREEAFF. The CDR3 DNA is TGTGCCAGCAGTTTGGGTCGGACGGGGAGAAGAGAAGAAGCTTTCTTT. V is TRBV28 and J is TRBJ1-1; no reliable D call. CDR3 size: 16 residues. The germline CDR1 and CDR2 sequences are MDHEN and SYDVKM. Trimming took off 3 bases at V and 8 bases at J, with 22 bases between the two ends.

The gene calls are TRBV28 and TRBJ1-5; the match to TRBD1 covers 7 bases. This CDR3 has 13 amino acids. V lost 11 bases and J lost 3; bases outside the gene matches: 7. Germline-derived CDR1 and CDR2 are MDHEN and SYDVKM. Here the CDR3 DNA reads TGTGCCCACCAGGGACAGCCCAATCAGCCCCAGCATTTT. Protein sequence: CAHQGQPNQPQHF.

About this clonotype: A much larger clone differs by one base, so this may be a read error. V and J are TRBV5-6 and TRBJ2-3; D uncertain. This CDR3 has 14 residues. The V gene lost 0 bases and the J gene lost 4 bases, with 9 bases spanning the gap. CDR1 and CDR2 from the germline V gene are SGHDT and YYEEEE. CDR3 residues: CASSLVSYADTQYF. The CDR3, as DNA: TGTGCCAGCAGCTTGGTGAGCTACGCAGATACGCAGTATTTT.

In its sample, this clonotype was seen a few times. The V gene is TRBV9, the J gene TRBJ1-1, with D perhaps TRBD1 (6 bases). Germline assignment: CDR1 SGDLS and CDR2 YYNGEE. V lost 0 bases, J lost 3 bases, and 15 bases lay in between. This CDR3 region has 16 residues. Here the CDR3 DNA reads TGTGCCAGCAGCGTAGTGGGGCAGGGGTGGGACACTGAAGCTTTCTTT. Residues: CASSVVGQGWDTEAFF.

The rearrangement uses TRBV4-2 and TRBJ2-7; D is ambiguous. The germline V and J ends were trimmed by 1 base and 2 bases, with 9 bases remaining between them. CDR3 length equals 14 residues. Germline V gene data show CDR1 as LGHNA and CDR2 as YNFKEQ. The CDR3 region is CASSQGRAAYEQYF. The CDR3 DNA reads TGTGCCAGCAGCCAAGGACGGGCCGCCTACGAGCAGTACTTC.

This clonotype was observed a handful of times. An end of the junction does not agree with germline; a read error may underlie this. The chain combines TRBV7-3 with TRBJ1-1, with D perhaps matching TRBD1 (6 bases). Germline V gene lookup returns CDR1 SGHTA and CDR2 FQGTGA. The CDR3 covers 13 residues. The CDR3 protein is CASSYTGNAEAFF. DNA for the CDR3: TGTGCCAGCAGCTACACAGGGAACGCTGAAGCTTTCTTT.